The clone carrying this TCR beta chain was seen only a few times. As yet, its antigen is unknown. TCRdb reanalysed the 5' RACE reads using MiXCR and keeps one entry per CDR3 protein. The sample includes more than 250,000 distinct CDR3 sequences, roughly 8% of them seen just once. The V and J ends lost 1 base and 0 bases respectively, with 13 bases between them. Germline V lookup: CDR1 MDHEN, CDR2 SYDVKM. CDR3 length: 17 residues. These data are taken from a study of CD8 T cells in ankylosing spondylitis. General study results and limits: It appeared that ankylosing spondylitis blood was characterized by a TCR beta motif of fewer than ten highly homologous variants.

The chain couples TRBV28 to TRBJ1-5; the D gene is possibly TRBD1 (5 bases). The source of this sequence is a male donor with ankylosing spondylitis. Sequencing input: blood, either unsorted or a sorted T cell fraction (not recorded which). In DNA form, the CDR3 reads TGTGCCAGCAGTTTATTTGGGACCTTCCATAGCAATCAGCCCCAGCATTTT. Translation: CASSLFGTFHSNQPQHF. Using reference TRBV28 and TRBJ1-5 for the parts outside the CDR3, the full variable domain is DVKVTQSSRYLVKRTGEKVFLECVQDMDHENMFWYRQDPGLGLRLIYFSYDVKMKEKGDIPEGYSVSREKKERFSLILESASTNQTSMYLCASSLFGTFHSNQPQHFGDGTRLSIL.